One and the same sample provided the 27 T cell receptor beta chains below, sequenced in a study of PD-1 blockade in mismatch repair-deficient tumors. The table came from immunoSEQ multiplex PCR; TCRdb's copy has only in-frame clones and leaves some out. The sample lists tens of thousands of clones, 83% occurring once. The specimen comprised peripheral blood, sampled 12 weeks after starting pembrolizumab. The receptors were sampled from an adult with mismatch repair-deficient cancer.

The CDR3 loop is CASSPHPDAYRTMNYGYTF. CDR3 bases: TGCGCCAGCAGCCCTCATCCCGACGCTTACAGAACCATGAACTATGGCTACACCTTC. The V gene is TRBV4-3, the J gene TRBJ1-2; D unclear. V was trimmed by 4 bases and J by 2 bases, leaving 26 bases between them. Germline CDR1 is LGHNA and CDR2 is YSLEER. There are 19 residues in the CDR3.

The chain joins TRBV11-1 to TRBJ2-1; TRBD2 matches at 7 bases. J gave up 4 bases and V 6 bases, and 12 bases lay outside the gene matches. Germline loops: CDR1 SGHAT, CDR2 FQDESV (reference sequence). The CDR3 has 16 residues. Here the CDR3 reads CASRDESGTPYNEQFF. The CDR3 DNA sequence: TGTGCCAGCAGGGATGAGAGCGGGACGCCGTACAATGAGCAGTTCTTC.

This clone has more than one count but fewer than ten. The chain employs TRBV29-1 and TRBJ2-5; D remains ambiguous. Germline lookup yields CDR1 SQVTM and CDR2 ANQGSEA. Trimming removed 4 bases at V and 1 base at J, with 10 bases between. The CDR3 is made up of 13 amino acids. The CDR3 bases are TGCAGCGTTGTTTACACCTCCCAAGAGACCCAGTACTTC. As protein: CSVVYTSQETQYF.

This chain links TRBV5-1 with TRBJ2-5, with D possibly matching TRBD2 (6 bases). The V gene's germline CDR1 is SGHRS and CDR2 YFSETQ. Trimming pared 7 bases from V and 2 bases from J, leaving 18 bases between. This CDR3 has 15 amino acids. CDR3 region: CASSVEGGSQETQYF. CDR3 DNA sequence: TGCGCCAGCTCTGTGGAGGGTGGAAGTCAAGAGACCCAGTACTTC.

Only a few counts were recorded for this clone. The chain carries TRBV28 and TRBJ2-1; 7 nucleotides match TRBD2. V shed 4 bases and J 9 bases; nucleotides not matched to a gene: 9. This CDR3 comprises 14 residues. Germline V lookup: CDR1 MDHEN, CDR2 SYDVKM. CDR3 sequence reads: CASSSHAGVLEQFF. The CDR3 DNA follows: TGTGCCAGCAGTTCCCATGCGGGAGTGCTTGAGCAGTTCTTC.

The chain has TRBV4-3 and TRBJ2-5; tentatively, D is TRBD1 (5 bases). Germline-derived CDR1 and CDR2 are LGHNA and YSLEER. V gave up 4 bases and J gave up 5 bases, with 11 bases separating them. The CDR3 is made up of 13 amino acids. Here the CDR3 reads CASSRSRAETQYF. CDR3 in DNA: TGCGCCAGCAGCCGATCCAGGGCGGAGACCCAGTACTTC.

The chain carries TRBV14 and TRBJ2-7, with D maybe TRBD1 (6 bases). Trimming removed 4 bases from V and 2 bases from J, with 15 bases in between. CDR1 and CDR2 (germline): SGHDN, FVKESK. The CDR3 is 15 residues long. CDR3 in amino acids: CASSPLGRTAYEQYF. The CDR3 coding sequence is TGTGCCAGCAGCCCTTTGGGTCGGACAGCCTACGAGCAGTACTTC.

This clone was observed a few times. The chain couples TRBV6-4 to TRBJ2-6; no reliable D call. There are 14 residues in the CDR3. V was trimmed by 5 bases and J by 0 bases, leaving 5 bases between them. Looked up from germline, CDR1 is MRHNA and CDR2 is SNTAGT. CDR3 coding DNA: TGTGCCAGCAGTAGCCGCTCTGGGGCCAACGTCCTGACTTTC. Its translation is CASSSRSGANVLTF.

V usage is TRBV7-9 and J usage is TRBJ2-4, with D possibly being TRBD1 (5 bases). Germline values: CDR1 SEHNR, CDR2 FQNEAQ (reference sequence). The CDR3 totals 12 residues. With 5 bases removed from V and 9 bases from J, the gap between germline ends came to 11 bases. The CDR3, as DNA: TGTGCCAGCAGCGGTCAGGGCAGCATTCAGTACTTC. As protein: CASSGQGSIQYF.

The chain links TRBV21-1 to TRBJ1-4; the table names TRBD1, a call not compared with the DNA. TRBV21-1 is described as a pseudogene. The CDR3 spans 15 residues. In DNA form, the CDR3 reads TGTGCCAGCAGCAAAGGGGAGGACAGGGACTCAAAACTGTTTTTT. Translated, it gives CASSKGEDRDSKLFF.

This chain links TRBV15 with TRBJ2-2, with D possibly called TRBD1 or TRBD2 (7 bases each). CDR1 is LNHNV and CDR2 is YYDKDF in the germline V gene (reference sequence). CDR3 length equals 20 residues. Trimming shortened V by 5 bases and J by 0 bases, and 25 bases separated the two germline ends. DNA of the CDR3: TGTGCCACCAGCGGGGGAGAGACAGGGAGGGTCGAAACGAACACCGGGGAGCTGTTTTTT. Its translation: CATSGGETGRVETNTGELFF.

The chain combines TRBV9 with TRBJ2-7; D remains ambiguous. This CDR3 spans 13 amino acids. CDR1 and CDR2 (germline): SGDLS, YYNGEE. Trimming stripped 2 bases from V and 7 bases from J, with 13 bases between. The CDR3 DNA reads TGTGCCAGCAGCGTTGAGCTCGTTGGGGAGCAGTACTTC. It specifies CASSVELVGEQYF.

This chain joins TRBV11-3 and TRBJ2-2, with D perhaps matching TRBD1 (6 bases). Germline assignment: CDR1 SGHNT and CDR2 YENEEA. V lost 8 bases and J 6 bases, leaving 28 bases between the germline ends. The CDR3 is 18 residues long. CDR3 sequence (DNA): TGTGCCAGCGGGGGCGTAGCGAGTAAGGAAGTATATCCCGGGGAGCTGTTTTTT. Translated, it gives CASGGVASKEVYPGELFF.

The chain employs TRBV4-3 and TRBJ2-1; 9 bases map to TRBD2. V shed 4 bases and J 8 bases; nucleotides not matched to a gene: 3. Germline V gene sequence: CDR1 LGHNA, CDR2 YSLEER. The CDR3 extends over 13 amino acids. The CDR3 spells CASSPTSGYEQFF. The CDR3 DNA reads TGCGCCAGCAGCCCGACTAGCGGATATGAGCAGTTCTTC.

The V gene is TRBV9, the J gene TRBJ2-1; D gene uncertain. Trimming left V 0 bases short and J 8 bases short, with 15 bases between. Germline values: CDR1 SGDLS, CDR2 YYNGEE. This CDR3 has 15 amino acids. The CDR3 DNA sequence: TGTGCCAGCAGCGTAGCTCCAAGGGCCGACGATGAGCAGTTCTTC. Encoded protein: CASSVAPRADDEQFF.

V and J are TRBV9 and TRBJ1-3, with D tentatively TRBD1 (5 bases). CDR1 is SGDLS, CDR2 YYNGEE, per germline. V was clipped by 5 bases and J by 0 bases, with 9 bases between them. CDR3 length: 14 residues. The DNA for the CDR3 is TGTGCCAGCAGTGATAGGGGCTCTGGAAACACCATATATTTT. The encoded protein is CASSDRGSGNTIYF. The whole variable domain, remainder taken from reference TRBV9 and TRBJ1-3, is DSGVTQTPKHLITATGQRVTLRCSPRSGDLSVYWYQQSLDQGLQFLIQYYNGEERAKGNILERFSAQQFPDLHSELNLSSLELGDSALYFCASSDRGSGNTIYFGEGSWLTVV.

The gene calls are TRBV7-2 and TRBJ2-1; D possibly uses TRBD1 or TRBD2 (5 bases each). This CDR3 has 15 residues. Germline lookup yields CDR1 SGHTA and CDR2 FQGNSA. V shed 4 bases and J shed 6 bases, with 16 bases lying between them. The CDR3 sequence: CASSSDLGPVNEQFF. CDR3 nucleotides: TGTGCCAGCAGCTCCGACTTGGGACCCGTCAATGAGCAGTTCTTC.

The gene calls are TRBV6-1 and TRBJ2-3, with unresolved D. The germline V gene has CDR1 MNHNS and CDR2 SASEGT. The CDR3 sequence is 15 residues long. The V end was cut by 3 bases, the J end by 0 bases, with 10 bases between. This CDR3 is CASSDQAASTDTQYF. The CDR3 DNA sequence: TGTGCCAGCAGTGACCAGGCAGCAAGCACAGATACGCAGTATTTT.

This clone has a handful of counts. This chain joins TRBV6-1 and TRBJ2-7; D is perhaps TRBD2 (5 bases). CDR3 length: 13 residues. The germline gives CDR1 MNHNS, CDR2 SASEGT. V lost 5 bases and J 5 bases, leaving 13 bases between the germline ends. The CDR3 DNA reads as TGTGCCAGCAGTAAACTAGAGGTCCACGAGCAGTACTTC. Protein: CASSKLEVHEQYF.

This CDR3 is CASSHPTMPPYEQYF. The CDR3 nucleotides are TGCGCCAGCAGCCACCCGACCATGCCTCCCTACGAGCAGTACTTC. The rearrangement joins TRBV5-1 to TRBJ2-7; D gene ambiguous. V lost 4 bases and J 2 bases, leaving 16 bases between the germline ends. The CDR3 is 15 amino acids. Germline V gene data show CDR1 as SGHRS and CDR2 as YFSETQ.

The chain joins TRBV4-1 to TRBJ2-4; TRBD1 matches 9 bases. This CDR3 comprises 15 residues. The trim removed 2 bases at V and 8 bases at J, leaving 7 bases unmatched. CDR1 is MGHRA, CDR2 YSYEKL, per germline. The CDR3 is CASSQWDRDGDIQYF. The CDR3 DNA reads as TGCGCCAGCAGCCAATGGGACAGGGATGGGGACATTCAGTACTTC.

V is TRBV11-2 and J is TRBJ1-5; perhaps TRBD1 as D (6 bases). CDR1 and CDR2 (germline): SGHAT, FQNNGV. This CDR3 contains 15 residues. Trimming left V 3 bases short and J 1 base short, with 10 bases between. The CDR3 reads CASSLGAQSNQPQHF. In nucleotides, the CDR3 is TGTGCCAGCAGCTTGGGGGCGCAAAGCAATCAGCCCCAGCATTTT.

The chain is built from TRBV28 and TRBJ2-6, with D possibly matching TRBD2 (6 bases). Germline-derived CDR1 and CDR2 are MDHEN and SYDVKM. V was cut by 4 bases and J by 0 bases, with 10 bases left in between. This CDR3 spans 16 amino acids. The CDR3 nucleotides read TGTGCCAGCAGTTCGGAGGGACCCTCTGGGGCCAACGTCCTGACTTTC. It yields the protein CASSSEGPSGANVLTF.

The CDR3 is CASSSRGTYEQYF. DNA for the CDR3: TGTGCCAGCAGTTCAAGGGGGACGTACGAGCAGTACTTC. The chain combines TRBV2 with TRBJ2-7, with D perhaps matching TRBD1 (6 bases). CDR1 SNHLY and CDR2 FYNNEI come from the germline V gene. This CDR3 contains 13 residues. The V end was cut by 5 bases, the J end by 4 bases, with 12 bases between.

This chain uses TRBV28 with TRBJ2-7, with 8 bases fitting TRBD1. Germline V gives CDR1 MDHEN, CDR2 SYDVKM. The CDR3 has 15 residues. J was trimmed by 1 base and V by 7 bases; bases with no gene match: 9. This CDR3 reads CASKPLTGESYEQYF. The CDR3 DNA reads as TGTGCCAGCAAACCCTTGACAGGGGAGTCCTACGAGCAGTACTTC.

V and J are TRBV28 and TRBJ2-7; D may be TRBD1 (6 bases). The V gene's germline CDR1 is MDHEN and CDR2 SYDVKM. V dropped 1 base and J dropped 0 bases, with 13 bases sitting between them. There are 16 residues in the CDR3. CDR3 DNA: TGTGCCAGCAGTTTATTGGGGGCCCTGATCTCCTACGAGCAGTACTTC. As protein: CASSLLGALISYEQYF.

The chain is built from TRBV14 and TRBJ2-7; 7 nucleotides align to TRBD2. CDR1 SGHDN and CDR2 FVKESK come from the germline V gene. CDR3 length: 15 residues. Trimming removed 2 bases from V and 7 bases from J; junction bases left unmatched: 11. The CDR3 here is CASSQTGGSRVEQYF. CDR3 DNA: TGTGCCAGCAGCCAAACGGGCGGGAGCCGGGTGGAGCAGTACTTC.